This TCR beta chain was found in a study of T-cell reconstitution after alpha-beta-depleted transplantation in children (dated by TCRdb to 2015 to 2016). About the study as a whole: The study quantitatively tracked T-cell immune reconstitution after TCRalphabeta/CD19-depleted allogeneic hematopoietic cell transplantation in children using TCR repertoire profiling.

Library generation was performed with PCR. Sequencing used an Illumina HiSeq 2500. Molecular barcoding was employed in the preparation of TCR libraries, with unique molecular identifiers being used to normalize TCRbeta repertoire quantification. TCRdb reran the public reads through fastp at Q25 and MiXCR, keeping productive beta chains. One record per CDR3 amino acid sequence lists the most common genes and DNA. Counted in this sample were roughly 300,000 distinct CDR3 sequences; approximately 10% of them appeared once. Together, the top ten hold 20% to 25% of the sample. In its sample, this clonotype was seen many times. It has no known antigen specificity. Per-base quality was not reported, and no clone a single base away is much larger than it. The treatment or condition label on this specimen signifies: allogeneic hematopoietic cell transplantation with graft depleted of TCRalphabeta T cells and CD19 B cells. The children who served as transplant recipients had been given grafts of TCRalphabeta/CD19-depleted allogeneic hematopoietic cells.

Broad study findings and their caveats: The high TCRbeta diversity at day 60 in some patients was ascribed to recipient T cells and intrathymic progenitors that had survived conditioning. The apparently early recovery of alphabetaT-cell counts about two months after transplant reportedly depended on only several hundred rapidly expanded clones that came from non-depleted graft cells. Over the following months the frequencies of hyperexpanded clones went down, and after one year T-cell counts and TCRbeta diversity were mostly credited to newly produced T cells.

The CDR3, from cysteine to phenylalanine, totals 14 residues. The CDR3 DNA has 42 bases and is translated from base 1. Taken from the germline V gene, the CDR1 and CDR2 loops are MDHEN and SYDVKM. Trimming accounts for 4 bases at V and 3 bases at J, while the number of junction bases matched to no gene is 6. This receptor was taken from a male patient between 2 and 15 years old who had a stem cell transplant for chronic granulomatous disease, so the T cells may come from the graft donor. The sequence joins TRBV28 to TRBJ2-7; TRBD1 lines up with 7 middle nucleotides. Sequenced material: peripheral blood, taken 180 days after TCRalphabeta/CD19-depleted stem cell transplant. The DNA sequence is as follows: TGTGCCAGCAGTTCGACAGGGAGTATCTACGAGCAGTACTTC. This is translated as CASSSTGSIYEQYF. Here the CDR3 is joined to the reference TRBV28 and TRBJ2-7 genes, and the full variable domain is: DVKVTQSSRYLVKRTGEKVFLECVQDMDHENMFWYRQDPGLGLRLIYFSYDVKMKEKGDIPEGYSVSREKKERFSLILESASTNQTSMYLCASSSTGSIYEQYFGPGTRLTVT.